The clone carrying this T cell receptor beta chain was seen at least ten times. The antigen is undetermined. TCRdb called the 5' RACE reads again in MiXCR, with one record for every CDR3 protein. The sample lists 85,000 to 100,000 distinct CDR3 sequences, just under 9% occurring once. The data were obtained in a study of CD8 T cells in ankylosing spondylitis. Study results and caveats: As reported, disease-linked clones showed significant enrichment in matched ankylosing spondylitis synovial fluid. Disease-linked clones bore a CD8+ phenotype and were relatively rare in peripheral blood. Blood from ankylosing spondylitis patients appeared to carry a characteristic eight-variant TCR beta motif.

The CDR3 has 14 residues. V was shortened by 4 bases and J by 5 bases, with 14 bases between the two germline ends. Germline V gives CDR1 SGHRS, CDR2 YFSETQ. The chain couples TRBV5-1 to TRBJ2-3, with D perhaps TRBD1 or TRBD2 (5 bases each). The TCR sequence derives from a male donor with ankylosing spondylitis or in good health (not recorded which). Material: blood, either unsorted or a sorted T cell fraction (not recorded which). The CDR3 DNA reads TGCGCCAGCAGCGCAGACAGTCGGGGAGATACGCAGTATTTT. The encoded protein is CASSADSRGDTQYF. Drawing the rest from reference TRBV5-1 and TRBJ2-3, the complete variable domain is KAGVTQTPRYLIKTRGQQVTLSCSPISGHRSVSWYQQTPGQGLQFLFEYFSETQRNKGNFPGRFSGRQFSNSRSEMNVSTLELGDSALYLCASSADSRGDTQYFGPGTRLTVL.